These 30 T cell receptor beta chains came from one sample sequenced in a study of T cells in Graves' hyperthyroidism and ophthalmopathy (dated by TCRdb to about 2019). Receptor amplification or capture employed multiplex PCR. Sequencing took place on an Illumina HiSeq 2000. The TCR beta CDR3 regions were amplified from the RNA transcripts. The first round of RT-PCR for the TCR CDR3 was performed with the HTBI primer set and the Qiagen OneStep RT-PCR kit. TCRdb passed the public sequencing reads through fastp at Q25 and MiXCR, retaining productive beta sequences. Every CDR3 protein is listed once, alongside the most common genes and DNA of its rows. The sample table lists about 540,000 distinct CDR3 sequences, 46% of them with a count of one. The ten largest clonotypes hold more than 7% of the sample. Source material: peripheral blood or thyroid tissue (not recorded which). These receptors all stem from a woman between 18 and 29 years old with Graves' hyperthyroidism.

The chain has TRBV25-1 and TRBJ2-2, with TRBD2 identical over 13 bases. V was clipped by 4 bases and J by 7 bases; unmatched bases: 9. Per the germline V gene, CDR1 is MGHDK and CDR2 is SYGVNS. This CDR3 comprises 17 residues. The CDR3 DNA reads TGTGCCAGCAGTGTTTCACTCGGGACTAGCGGGGACGGGGAGCTGTTTTTT. Its translation: CASSVSLGTSGDGELFF.

This clonotype was detected ten times or more. The chain recombines TRBV5-1 with TRBJ1-5; D call uncertain. V lost 1 base and J 7 bases, leaving 15 bases between the germline ends. Per germline, CDR1 SGHRS and CDR2 YFSETQ. The CDR3 runs to 15 residues. DNA of the CDR3: TGCGCCAGCAGCTTGAGGTCAGGAACGGGGCAGCCCCAGCATTTT. Its protein product is CASSLRSGTGQPQHF. Using reference TRBV5-1 and TRBJ1-5 for the parts outside the CDR3, the full variable domain is KAGVTQTPRYLIKTRGQQVTLSCSPISGHRSVSWYQQTPGQGLQFLFEYFSETQRNKGNFPGRFSGRQFSNSRSEMNVSTLELGDSALYLCASSLRSGTGQPQHFGDGTRLSIL.

About this clonotype itself: The CDR3 ends on some other residue instead of the conserved phenylalanine or tryptophan, so this is likely a read error. No DNA is shown, since the ends of the CDR3 on it are uncertain; the CDR3 is the one TCRdb lists. J is TRBJ1-1 and V is TRBV12-3 or TRBV12-4. The CDR3 is 8 residues long, counting both termini. The chain's CDR3 is CASSLNAM.

Notes on this clonotype: A much larger clone sits a single nucleotide away, making a read error possible. The chain joins TRBV5-1 to TRBJ1-2; maybe TRBD1 (5 bases). This CDR3 spans 18 amino acids. From germline, CDR1 is SGHRS and CDR2 YFSETQ. This CDR3 is CASTREGFSRGLNYGHTF. CDR3 DNA sequence: TGCGCCAGCACCCGTGAGGGTTTCTCACGGGGACTGAACTATGGCCACACCTTC.

In DNA, the CDR3 is TGCAGCGTTGAAGATCTAGACAGGGTCCTATCCCAAGAGACCCAGTACTTC. It specifies CSVEDLDRVLSQETQYF. The rearrangement links TRBV29-1 to TRBJ2-5; 7 bases map to TRBD1. J gave up 1 base and V 0 bases, and 11 bases lay outside the gene matches. CDR3 length: 17 amino acids. CDR1 and CDR2 from the germline V gene are SQVTM and ANQGSEA.

This clonotype was seen more than once but under ten times. The V and J genes are TRBV20-1 and TRBJ1-3, with D possibly being TRBD1 (6 bases). V was shortened by 1 base and J by 7 bases, with 8 bases between the two germline ends. Per the germline V gene, CDR1 is DFQATT and CDR2 is SNEGSKA (reference sequence). The CDR3 sequence is 12 residues long. As DNA, the CDR3 is TGCAGTGCTAGAGTACAGGGCAACACCATATATTTT. It codes for CSARVQGNTIYF.

This clonotype was observed at least ten times. This rearrangement joins TRBV12-3 or TRBV12-4 to TRBJ1-5; 7 nucleotides match TRBD1. This CDR3 comprises 14 residues. The J segment lost 8 bases and the V segment lost 2 bases, leaving 6 bases of the junction unmatched. CDR3 protein: CASSLRRQGEPQHF. The CDR3 region has the DNA TGTGCCAGCAGTTTACGGAGACAGGGCGAGCCCCAGCATTTT.

V is TRBV29-1 and J is TRBJ2-5; tentatively, D is TRBD1 or TRBD2 (5 bases each). The germline V gene has CDR1 SQVTM and CDR2 ANQGSEA. Trimming pared 3 bases from V and 4 bases from J, leaving 12 bases between. The CDR3 has 13 residues. CDR3 loop: CSVDRPGPETQYF. The CDR3 DNA follows: TGCAGCGTTGATAGGCCGGGGCCAGAGACCCAGTACTTC.

About this clonotype: This is likely a read error, given that the CDR3 carries no conserved phenylalanine or tryptophan at its end. The limits of the CDR3 on the DNA are not certain, so only TCRdb's listed CDR3 is given. This chain's CDR3 is CSARDPGGARGQRPDLI. The chain carries TRBV20-1 and TRBJ2-6; the D call TRBD1 from the table was never checked on the DNA. Germline assignment: CDR1 DFQATT and CDR2 SNEGSKA (reference sequence). With termini counted, the CDR3 has 17 amino acids.

This clonotype showed up many times. This rearrangement joins TRBV5-1 to TRBJ1-1; D unresolved. The V gene lost 4 bases and the J gene lost 5 bases, with 18 bases spanning the gap. This CDR3 is built from 15 residues. Germline V gene lookup returns CDR1 SGHRS and CDR2 YFSETQ. The CDR3 DNA reads TGCGCCAGCAGCCCCGGCAGCGTGGATGAAACTGAAGCTTTCTTT. This sequence encodes CASSPGSVDETEAFF.

This clonotype has a count of ten or more. This chain links TRBV4-1 with TRBJ2-7, with D uncertain. CDR1 and CDR2 from the germline V gene are MGHRA and YSYEKL. The CDR3 length is 15 residues. V was clipped by 0 bases and J by 3 bases, with 12 bases between them. The chain's CDR3 is CASSQEERPYYEQYF. DNA for the CDR3: TGCGCCAGCAGCCAAGAGGAGAGGCCCTACTACGAGCAGTACTTC.

The rearrangement links TRBV24-1 to TRBJ2-3; 7 bases line up with TRBD2. CDR3 length: 15 residues. Germline V gene lookup returns CDR1 KGHDR and CDR2 SFDVKD. Germline trimming cut 5 bases from V and 2 bases from J; bases unmatched to any gene: 6. CDR3 in amino acids: CATSGLADFTDTQYF. The CDR3 DNA reads as TGTGCCACCAGTGGGCTAGCGGATTTCACAGATACGCAGTATTTT.

This clonotype was counted many times. The genes are TRBV20-1 and TRBJ1-1; D call uncertain. Per germline, CDR1 DFQATT and CDR2 SNEGSKA (reference sequence). The V end was cut by 0 bases, the J end by 4 bases, with 12 bases between. The CDR3 sequence is 14 residues long. CDR3 loop: CSARDPRVTTEAFF. DNA for the CDR3: TGCAGTGCTAGAGATCCGAGGGTAACCACTGAAGCTTTCTTT.

By proportion, this clonotype is medium-sized (0.01 to 0.1%). The rearrangement joins TRBV25-1 to TRBJ2-7, with D possibly being TRBD2 (5 bases). The germline V gene encodes CDR1 MGHDK and CDR2 SYGVNS. The length of the CDR3 is 14 residues. V lost 1 base and J lost 7, with 14 bases in between. The CDR3 loop reads CASSESGILREQYF. The CDR3 region has the DNA TGTGCCAGCAGTGAATCGGGGATATTGCGAGAGCAGTACTTC.

This rearrangement joins TRBV2 to TRBJ2-5; 8 bases agree with TRBD1. The ends lost 3 bases at V and 1 base at J; junction bases unmatched: 10. This CDR3 spans 17 amino acids. Germline CDR1 is SNHLY and CDR2 is FYNNEI. The chain's CDR3 is CASSDTVPGQAQETQYF. CDR3 nucleotides: TGTGCCAGCAGTGATACAGTCCCGGGACAGGCCCAAGAGACCCAGTACTTC.

In its sample, this clonotype was seen many times. The genes are TRBV6-6 and TRBJ1-1; 9 bases map to TRBD1. The CDR3 is 15 residues long. Germline V gene sequence: CDR1 MNHNY, CDR2 SVGAGI (reference sequence). Trimming took 6 bases from V and 1 from J; bases not matched to a gene: 6. CDR3 nucleotides: TGTGCCAGCAGGCGACGGGACAGGGAGAACACTGAAGCTTTCTTT. Its protein is CASRRRDRENTEAFF.

V is TRBV7-9 and J is TRBJ1-3; D is perhaps TRBD1 (6 bases). The CDR3 has 13 residues. V was pared by 2 bases and J by 7 bases, with 9 bases between. The germline V gene has CDR1 SEHNR and CDR2 FQNEAQ (reference sequence). CDR3 coding DNA: TGTGCCAGCAGCTTAAACAGGGAGAACACCATATATTTT. Its protein is CASSLNRENTIYF.

This sequence joins TRBV10-3 and TRBJ2-7, with D perhaps given as TRBD1 or TRBD2 (6 bases each). Germline CDR1 and CDR2: ENHRY and SYGVKD. The CDR3 spans 15 residues. Trimming took off 3 bases at V and 3 bases at J, with 15 bases between the two ends. This chain's CDR3 is CAISDGGRGGYEQYF. CDR3 DNA sequence: TGTGCCATCAGTGACGGAGGGAGAGGGGGCTACGAGCAGTACTTC.

This clonotype was detected ten times or more. The V call is TRBV9, the J call TRBJ1-1; TRBD1 agrees at 8 bases. The CDR3 consists of 15 residues. Germline V gene sequence: CDR1 SGDLS, CDR2 YYNGEE. V dropped 3 bases and J dropped 0; count of bases not matched to a gene: 4. The CDR3 DNA is TGTGCCAGCAGCGAGAGGACAGGGTTGAACACTGAAGCTTTCTTT. This translates into CASSERTGLNTEAFF. Drawing the rest from reference TRBV9 and TRBJ1-1, the complete variable domain is DSGVTQTPKHLITATGQRVTLRCSPRSGDLSVYWYQQSLDQGLQFLIQYYNGEERAKGNILERFSAQQFPDLHSELNLSSLELGDSALYFCASSERTGLNTEAFFGQGTRLTVV.

The rearrangement links TRBV7-9 to TRBJ1-2; D possibly corresponds to TRBD1 (6 bases). The germline V gene has CDR1 SEHNR and CDR2 FQNEAQ (reference sequence). V lost 6 bases and J 3 bases, leaving 17 bases between the germline ends. This CDR3 region has 15 residues. The CDR3 region has the DNA TGTGCCAGCAGGGGGGGCGGCGGGAGGGACTATGGCTACACCTTC. Protein sequence: CASRGGGGRDYGYTF.

At least ten counts were recorded for this clonotype. The gene calls are TRBV12-3 or TRBV12-4 and TRBJ1-1; unclear D gene. V shed 5 bases and J shed 5 bases, with 15 bases lying between them. The CDR3 totals 14 residues. CDR3 sequence: CASSPASGLTEAFF. The CDR3, as DNA: TGTGCCAGCAGTCCCGCGTCGGGTTTGACTGAAGCTTTCTTT.

The J gene is TRBJ2-2, the V gene TRBV6-5; 9 bases line up with TRBD1. CDR3 length: 17 amino acids. Losses at the gene ends were 2 bases for V and 5 bases for J; bases not matched to a gene: 9. In germline, CDR1 is MNHEY, CDR2 SVGAGI. CDR3: CASSYGTGMFGTGELFF. The CDR3 DNA reads as TGTGCCAGCAGTTACGGGACAGGGATGTTCGGAACCGGGGAGCTGTTTTTT.

J is TRBJ2-7 and V is TRBV4-2; D may be TRBD1 (5 bases). The germline V and J ends were trimmed by 4 bases and 5 bases, with 15 bases remaining between them. Germline V CDR1 and CDR2: LGHNA, YNFKEQ. This CDR3 region has 14 residues. In DNA form, the CDR3 reads TGTGCCAGCAGCCCCACGTCCAGGGCAAACGAGCAGTACTTC. This encodes CASSPTSRANEQYF.

In this sample, this clonotype turned up many times. The chain links TRBV27 to TRBJ1-2; D might be TRBD1 (5 bases). CDR1 is MNHEY and CDR2 is SMNVEV in the germline V gene (reference sequence). This CDR3 comprises 13 residues. V lost 0 bases to trimming and J lost 5 bases, with 7 bases between them. CDR3 protein: CASSLSRAYGYTF. CDR3 coding DNA: TGTGCCAGCAGTTTATCCAGGGCGTATGGCTACACCTTC.

This clonotype was seen at least ten times. The chain combines TRBV7-2 with TRBJ1-1; 12 bases map to TRBD1. Germline V gene sequence: CDR1 SGHTA, CDR2 FQGNSA. This CDR3 spans 17 amino acids. The ends lost 1 base at V and 6 bases at J; junction bases unmatched: 9. Here the CDR3 DNA reads TGTGCCAGCAGCTTAGGATGGGACAGGGGGCATAAGGCTGAAGCTTTCTTT. Translating gives CASSLGWDRGHKAEAFF.

V gene TRBV6-4 combines with J gene TRBJ1-1; 10 nucleotides align to TRBD1. Germline CDR1 reads MRHNA; CDR2 reads SNTAGT. Trimming cost V 6 bases and J 3 bases; bases outside gene matches: 4. The CDR3 totals 14 residues. In nucleotides, the CDR3 is TGTGCCAGCAGACCCGGGACAGGGGACACTGAAGCTTTCTTT. Its translation: CASRPGTGDTEAFF.

The rearrangement joins TRBV20-1 to TRBJ1-5, with D possibly matching TRBD1 (5 bases). The CDR3 has 14 amino acids. In germline, CDR1 is DFQATT, CDR2 SNEGSKA (reference sequence). Trimming took 3 bases from V and 14 from J, leaving 23 bases between them. The DNA of the CDR3 is TGCAGTGCTAGGCCCGGGACTAGCGGGGAGTATGAGCATTTT. Protein sequence: CSARPGTSGEYEHF.

This clonotype has just a few counts. A read error may account for a junction end that differs from germline. This chain uses TRBV20-1 with TRBJ1-2; no clear D. Germline CDR1 reads DFQATT; CDR2 reads SNEGSKA (reference sequence). CDR3 size: 9 residues. The CDR3: CSAGGRRAF. CDR3 sequence (DNA): TGCAGTGCTGGAGGACGGCGGGCCTTC.

This clonotype occurred a few times. Here the CDR3 DNA reads TGCGCCAGCAGCCAACAGACACGGCCCACCGGGGAGCTGTTTTTT. Translating it yields CASSQQTRPTGELFF. The rearrangement joins TRBV4-3 to TRBJ2-2, with no clear D. Trimming shortened V by 2 bases and J by 4 bases, and 11 bases separated the two germline ends. This CDR3 has 15 residues. Germline assignment: CDR1 LGHNA and CDR2 YSLEER.

This chain links TRBV7-2 with TRBJ2-7, with 8 positions matching TRBD1. J gave up 5 bases and V 5 bases, and 5 bases lay outside the gene matches. The germline V gene has CDR1 SGHTA and CDR2 FQGNSA. The CDR3 spans 13 residues. CDR3 sequence (DNA): TGTGCCAGCAGCAAATACAGGGGGGACGAGCAGTACTTC. Translation gives CASSKYRGDEQYF.